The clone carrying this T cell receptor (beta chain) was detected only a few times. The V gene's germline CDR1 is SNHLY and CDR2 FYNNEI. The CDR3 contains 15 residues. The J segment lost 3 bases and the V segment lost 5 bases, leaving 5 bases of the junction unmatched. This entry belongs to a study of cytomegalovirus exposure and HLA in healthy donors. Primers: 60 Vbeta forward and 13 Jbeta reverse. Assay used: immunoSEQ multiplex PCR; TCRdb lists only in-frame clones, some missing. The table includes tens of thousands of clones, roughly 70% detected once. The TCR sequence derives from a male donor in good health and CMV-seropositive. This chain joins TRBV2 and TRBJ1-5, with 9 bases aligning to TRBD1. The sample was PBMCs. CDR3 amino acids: CASSLDRGYNQPQHF. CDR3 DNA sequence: TGTGCCAGCAGTCTGGACAGGGGCTACAATCAGCCCCAGCATTTT.